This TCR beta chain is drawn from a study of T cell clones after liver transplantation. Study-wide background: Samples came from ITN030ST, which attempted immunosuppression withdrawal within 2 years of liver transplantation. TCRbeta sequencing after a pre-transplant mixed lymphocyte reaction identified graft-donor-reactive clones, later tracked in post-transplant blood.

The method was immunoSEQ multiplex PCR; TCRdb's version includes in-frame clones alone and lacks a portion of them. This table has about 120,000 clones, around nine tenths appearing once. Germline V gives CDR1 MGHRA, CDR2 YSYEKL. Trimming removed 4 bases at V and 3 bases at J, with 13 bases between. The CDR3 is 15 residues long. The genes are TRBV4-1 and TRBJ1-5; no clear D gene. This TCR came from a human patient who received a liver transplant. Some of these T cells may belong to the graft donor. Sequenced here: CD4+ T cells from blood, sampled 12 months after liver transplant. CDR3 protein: CASSPYPGYNQPQHF. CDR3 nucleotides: TGCGCCAGCAGCCCTTACCCTGGGTACAATCAGCCCCAGCATTTT.